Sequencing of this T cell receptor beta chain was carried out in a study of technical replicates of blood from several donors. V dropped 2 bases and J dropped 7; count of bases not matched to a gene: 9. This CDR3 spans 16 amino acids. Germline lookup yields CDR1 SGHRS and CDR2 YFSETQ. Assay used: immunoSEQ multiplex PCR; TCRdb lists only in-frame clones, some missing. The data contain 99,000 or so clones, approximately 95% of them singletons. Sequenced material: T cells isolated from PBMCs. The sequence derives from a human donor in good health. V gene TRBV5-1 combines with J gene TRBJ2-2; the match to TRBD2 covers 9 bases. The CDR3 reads CASSLGSGRYFGELFF. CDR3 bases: TGCGCCAGCAGCTTAGGAAGCGGGAGGTACTTCGGGGAGCTGTTTTTT.